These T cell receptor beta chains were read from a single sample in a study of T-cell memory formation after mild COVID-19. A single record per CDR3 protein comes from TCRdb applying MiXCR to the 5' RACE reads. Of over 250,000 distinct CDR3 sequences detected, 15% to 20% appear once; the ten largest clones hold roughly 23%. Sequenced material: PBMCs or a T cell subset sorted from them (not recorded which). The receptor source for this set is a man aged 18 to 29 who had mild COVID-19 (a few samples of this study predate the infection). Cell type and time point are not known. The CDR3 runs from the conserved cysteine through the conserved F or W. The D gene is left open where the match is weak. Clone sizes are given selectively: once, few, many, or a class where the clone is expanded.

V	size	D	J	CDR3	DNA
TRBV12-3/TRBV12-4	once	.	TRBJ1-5	CASTEGIFGNQPQHF	TGTGCCAGCACCGAAGGGATTTTCGGCAATCAGCCCCAGCATTTT
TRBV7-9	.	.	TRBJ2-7	CASSYRTVDEQYF	TGTGCCAGCAGCTACCGGACAGTGGACGAGCAGTACTTC
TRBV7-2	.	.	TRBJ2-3	CASSLVGANTQYF	TGTGCCAGCAGCTTGGTGGGGGCAAATACGCAGTATTTT
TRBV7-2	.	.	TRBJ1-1	CASSRDPTGGGTEAFF	TGTGCCAGCAGCCGCGACCCCACAGGTGGCGGCACTGAAGCTTTCTTT
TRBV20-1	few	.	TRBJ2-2	CSAEQGYDTGELFF	TGCAGTGCTGAACAGGGATATGACACCGGGGAGCTGTTTTTT
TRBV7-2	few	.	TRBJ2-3	CATSTNTDTQYF	TGTGCCACCTCCACCAACACAGATACGCAGTATTTT
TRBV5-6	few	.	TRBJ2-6	CASSLDIKANVLTF	TGTGCCAGCAGCTTGGACATCAAGGCCAACGTCCTGACTTTC
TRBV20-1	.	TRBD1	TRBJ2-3	CSAKRTGGGLTDTQYF	TGCAGTGCTAAACGAACAGGGGGCGGGCTCACAGATACGCAGTATTTT
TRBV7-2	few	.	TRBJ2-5	CASSLGLGRGETQYF	TGTGCCAGCAGCTTAGGATTGGGACGTGGGGAGACCCAGTACTTC
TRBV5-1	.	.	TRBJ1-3	CASSSGTGNTIYF	TGCGCCAGCAGCTCAGGGACGGGAAACACCATATATTTT
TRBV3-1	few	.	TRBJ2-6	CASSQVSSGANVLTF	TGTGCCAGCAGCCAAGTGTCCTCTGGGGCCAACGTCCTGACTTTC
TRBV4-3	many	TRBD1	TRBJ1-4	CASRGQGGEKLFF	TGCGCCAGCAGAGGACAGGGGGGAGAAAAACTGTTTTTT
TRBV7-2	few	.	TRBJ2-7	CASSFGTASYEQYF	TGTGCCAGCAGCTTCGGGACGGCCTCCTACGAGCAGTACTTC
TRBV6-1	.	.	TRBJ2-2	CASSELRRNTGELFF	TGTGCCAGCAGTGAACTCCGGAGGAACACCGGGGAGCTGTTTTTT
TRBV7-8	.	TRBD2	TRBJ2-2	CASSSHSGEGGTGELFF	TGTGCCAGCAGCTCTCACTCGGGGGAGGGCGGTACCGGGGAGCTGTTTTTT
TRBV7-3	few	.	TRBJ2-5	CASSLTVGGVLETQYF	TGTGCCAGCAGCTTAACAGTGGGGGGAGTTCTAGAGACCCAGTACTTC
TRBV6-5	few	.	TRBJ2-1	CASSYSPGSYNEQFF	TGTGCCAGCAGTTACTCGCCGGGCTCCTACAATGAGCAGTTCTTC
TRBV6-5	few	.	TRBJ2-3	CASSPGIPSESTDTQYF	TGTGCCAGCAGTCCCGGGATCCCTAGCGAGAGCACAGATACGCAGTATTTT
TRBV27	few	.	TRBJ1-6	CASSFGRTSYNSPLHF	TGTGCCAGCAGTTTCGGGCGGACCTCCTATAATTCACCCCTCCACTTT
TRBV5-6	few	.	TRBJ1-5	CASSLLGGWGNQPQHF	TGTGCCAGCAGCTTGTTAGGGGGTTGGGGCAATCAGCCCCAGCATTTT
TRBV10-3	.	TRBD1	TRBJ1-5	CAIRGTGDQPQHF	TGTGCCATCAGGGGGACAGGGGACCAGCCCCAGCATTTT
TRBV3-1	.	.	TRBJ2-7	CASSQVSSESYEQYF	TGTGCCAGCAGCCAAGTATCGTCAGAGAGCTACGAGCAGTACTTC
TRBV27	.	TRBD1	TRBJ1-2	CASSLTGAGGYTF	TGTGCCAGCAGTCTCACAGGGGCGGGCGGCTACACCTTC
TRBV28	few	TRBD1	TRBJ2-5	CATNPGQGAGETQYF	TGTGCCACCAACCCGGGACAGGGGGCCGGAGAGACCCAGTACTTC
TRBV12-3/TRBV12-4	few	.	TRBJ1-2	CASSFSRGTANYGYTF	TGTGCCAGCAGTTTCTCCCGGGGGACTGCTAACTATGGCTACACCTTC
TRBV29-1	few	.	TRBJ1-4	CSVASSNEKLFF	TGCAGCGTTGCCAGCTCTAATGAAAAACTGTTTTTT
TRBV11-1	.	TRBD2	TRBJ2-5	CASRHSGREETQYF	TGTGCCAGCAGGCATAGCGGGCGAGAAGAGACCCAGTACTTC
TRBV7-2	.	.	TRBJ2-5	CASSSSRVTETQYF	TGTGCCAGCAGCTCCTCCAGGGTGACGGAGACCCAGTACTTC
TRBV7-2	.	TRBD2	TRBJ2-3	CASGLVTDTQYF	TGTGCCTCTGGACTAGTCACAGATACGCAGTATTTT
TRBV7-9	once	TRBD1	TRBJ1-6	CASSLMTGDSPLHF	TGTGCCAGCAGCTTAATGACAGGGGATTCACCCCTCCACTTT
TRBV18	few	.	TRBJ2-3	CASSPLRGTDTQYF	TGTGCCAGCTCACCTCTCCGGGGGACAGATACGCAGTATTTT
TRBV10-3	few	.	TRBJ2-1	CAISLGADRDEQFF	TGTGCCATCAGCCTTGGGGCGGATAGGGATGAGCAGTTCTTC
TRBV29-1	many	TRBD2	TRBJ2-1	CSVDLAGGNEQFF	TGCAGCGTTGATTTAGCGGGCGGCAATGAGCAGTTCTTC
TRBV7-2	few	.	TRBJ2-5	CASSSPGPQAQYF	TGTGCCAGCAGCTCACCCGGGCCCCAGGCCCAGTACTTC
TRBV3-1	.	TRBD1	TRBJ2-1	CASSQAPTGLGRNEQFF	TGTGCCAGCAGCCAAGCCCCGACAGGGTTGGGACGGAATGAGCAGTTCTTC
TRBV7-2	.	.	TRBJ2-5	CASSLMSPPETQYF	TGTGCCAGCAGCTTAATGTCACCTCCAGAGACCCAGTACTTC
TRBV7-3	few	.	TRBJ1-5	CASSLAGEHSQGSRLNGNQPQHF	TGTGCCAGCAGCTTAGCGGGGGAACATAGCCAGGGCAGCCGCTTGAATGGCAATCAGCCCCAGCATTTT
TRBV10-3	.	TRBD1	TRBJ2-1	CAITTGDAYNEQFF	TGTGCCATAACAACAGGGGACGCCTACAATGAGCAGTTCTTC
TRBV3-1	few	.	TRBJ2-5	CASSGLLGQLQETQYF	TGTGCCAGCAGCGGACTATTGGGACAGCTACAAGAGACCCAGTACTTC
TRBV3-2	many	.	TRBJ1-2	CASSQDTQDGYTF	TGTGCCAGCAGCCAAGATACCCAGGATGGCTACACCTTC
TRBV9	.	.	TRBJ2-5	CASSTYSGLQETQYF	TGTGCCAGCAGCACATACTCGGGACTGCAAGAGACCCAGTACTTC
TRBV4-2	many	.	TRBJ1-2	CASSQDLSGALNYGYTF	TGTGCCAGCAGCCAAGATCTTTCGGGGGCGCTTAACTATGGCTACACCTTC
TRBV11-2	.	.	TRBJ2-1	CASSSSYTGRAYNEQFF	TGTGCCAGCAGCTCATCTTATACGGGTAGAGCCTACAATGAGCAGTTCTTC
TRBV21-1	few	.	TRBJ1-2	CASSKVYGRDGYTF	TGTGCCAGCAGCAAAGTGTACGGACGGGATGGCTACACCTTC
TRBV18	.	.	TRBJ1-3	CASSPREAGSGNTIYF	TGTGCCAGCTCACCAAGGGAAGCCGGCTCTGGAAACACCATATATTTT
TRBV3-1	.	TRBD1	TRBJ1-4	CASSPDRATNEKLFF	TGTGCCAGCAGCCCAGACAGGGCAACTAATGAAAAACTGTTTTTT
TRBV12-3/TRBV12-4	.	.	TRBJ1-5	CASSQDGSNQPQHF	TGTGCCAGCAGTCAAGACGGGAGCAATCAGCCCCAGCATTTT
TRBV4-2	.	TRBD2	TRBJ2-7	CASSQDRGTSGTYEQYF	TGTGCCAGCAGCCAAGATCGGGGGACTAGCGGTACCTACGAGCAGTACTTC
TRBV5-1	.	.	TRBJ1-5	CASSPVGSNQPQHF	TGCGCCAGCAGCCCCGTCGGTAGCAATCAGCCCCAGCATTTT
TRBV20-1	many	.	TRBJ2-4	CSANTAGRIQYF	TGCAGTGCTAACACCGCGGGTCGCATTCAGTACTTC
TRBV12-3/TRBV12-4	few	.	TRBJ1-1	CASSPSRWGGTEAFF	TGTGCCAGCAGCCCATCTCGCTGGGGGGGGACTGAAGCTTTCTTT
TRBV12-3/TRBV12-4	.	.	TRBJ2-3	CASSGVGTDTQYF	TGTGCCAGCAGTGGGGTTGGCACAGATACGCAGTATTTT
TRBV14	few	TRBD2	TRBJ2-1	CASSLLAGVHNEQFF	TGTGCCAGCAGCCTGTTAGCGGGAGTCCACAATGAGCAGTTCTTC
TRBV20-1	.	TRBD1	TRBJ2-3	CSASRDRFRDTQYF	TGCAGTGCTAGCCGGGACAGGTTTCGAGATACGCAGTATTTT
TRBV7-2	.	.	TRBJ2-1	CASSQDPNREQFF	TGTGCCAGCAGCCAAGACCCAAACCGGGAGCAGTTCTTC
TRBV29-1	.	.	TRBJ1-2	CSVVPQGNYGYTF	TGCAGCGTTGTCCCCCAGGGGAACTATGGCTACACCTTC
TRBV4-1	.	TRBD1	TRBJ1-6	CASSQPRGSRDSPLHF	TGCGCCAGCAGCCAACCCAGGGGGAGTCGTGATTCACCCCTCCACTTT
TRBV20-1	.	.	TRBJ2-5	CSARRSGETQYF	TGCAGTGCTAGACGTAGCGGAGAGACCCAGTACTTC